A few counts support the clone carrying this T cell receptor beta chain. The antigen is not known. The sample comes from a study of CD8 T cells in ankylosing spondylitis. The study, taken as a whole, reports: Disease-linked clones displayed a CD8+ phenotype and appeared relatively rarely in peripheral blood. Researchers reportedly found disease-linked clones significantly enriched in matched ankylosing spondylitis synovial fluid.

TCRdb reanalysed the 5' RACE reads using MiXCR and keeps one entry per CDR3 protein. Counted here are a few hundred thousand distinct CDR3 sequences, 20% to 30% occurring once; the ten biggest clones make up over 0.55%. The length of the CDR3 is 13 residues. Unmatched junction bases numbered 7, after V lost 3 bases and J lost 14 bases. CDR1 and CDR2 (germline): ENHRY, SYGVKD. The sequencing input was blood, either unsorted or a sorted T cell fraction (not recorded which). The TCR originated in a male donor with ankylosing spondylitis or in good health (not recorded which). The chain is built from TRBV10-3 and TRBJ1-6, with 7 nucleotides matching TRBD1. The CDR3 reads CAISDLQGQTLHF. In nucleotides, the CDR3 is TGTGCCATCAGTGACCTACAGGGGCAGACCCTCCACTTT.